Sequencing of this T cell receptor (beta chain) was carried out in a study of T cells in narcolepsy. Germline V lookup: CDR1 SGHNT, CDR2 YYREEE (reference sequence). The CDR3 is 12 amino acids. Measured with immunoSEQ multiplex PCR; TCRdb has only the in-frame clones, and not every one. The sample contains 30,000 or so clones, around 86% of which appear only once. This clone appeared once. The junction shows a germline mismatch at one end, possibly a read error. The chain employs TRBV5-4 and TRBJ1-1; D ambiguous. Input material: CD45RA- memory CD4+ T cells from PBMCs. The source is a human donor with narcolepsy. The CDR3 sequence is CASSGVNTEAFF. CDR3 sequence (DNA): TGTGCCAGCAGCGGCGTGAATACTGAAGCTTTCTTT.